This passage covers 31 T cell receptor beta chains from one sample sequenced in a study of T cells after yellow fever vaccination. TCRdb independently ran MiXCR on the 5' RACE reads; one entry per CDR3 protein. The sample lists a few hundred thousand distinct CDR3 sequences; around 3.6% were seen once. Here the sequenced sample was PBMCs, taken on the day of the yellow fever booster vaccination. The source is a man between 18 and 29 years old who received the YFV17D yellow fever vaccine.

This clonotype was picked up many times. V and J are TRBV6-2 or TRBV6-3 and TRBJ1-2; D possibly corresponds to TRBD1 (6 bases). Germline V lookup: CDR1 MNHEY, CDR2 SVGEGT. Trimming took 6 bases from V and 8 from J, leaving 19 bases between them. CDR3 size: 14 residues. The CDR3 reads CASREFPGAYGYTF. CDR3 sequence (DNA): TGTGCCAGCAGAGAGTTTCCAGGGGCTTACGGCTACACCTTC.

This clonotype was picked up a small number of times. This chain links TRBV5-1 with TRBJ2-1; the D gene is possibly TRBD2 (6 bases). The ends were cut back, 4 bases at V and 8 bases at J, with 22 bases in the middle. The V gene's germline CDR1 is SGHRS and CDR2 YFSETQ. This CDR3 spans 16 amino acids. The CDR3 loop is CASSPGAIAGSDEQFF. CDR3 bases: TGCGCCAGCAGCCCCGGGGCGATCGCGGGGTCCGATGAGCAGTTCTTC.

The sample holds a few counts of this clonotype. The chain joins TRBV20-1 to TRBJ1-3; 7 bases are a match to TRBD1. This CDR3 is 14 amino acids long. CDR1 and CDR2 from the germline V gene are DFQATT and SNEGSKA (reference sequence). V was pared by 6 bases and J by 0 bases, with 5 bases of the junction left unmatched. The CDR3 spells CSADRSDSGNTIYF. The CDR3 DNA reads as TGCAGTGCGGACAGGAGTGACTCTGGAAACACCATATATTTT.

This clonotype was counted many times. The chain recombines TRBV5-1 with TRBJ2-5; 7 bases map to TRBD2. Germline CDR1 SGHRS, CDR2 YFSETQ. The CDR3 loop spans 14 amino acids. The trim removed 0 bases at V and 2 bases at J, leaving 1 base unmatched. CDR3 DNA: TGCGCCAGCAGCTTGGAGGGAGGGCAAGAGACCCAGTACTTC. It encodes CASSLEGGQETQYF.

This clonotype was seen ten or more times. The chain links TRBV20-1 to TRBJ2-7; D is unclear. Germline CDR1 is DFQATT and CDR2 is SNEGSKA (reference sequence). Trimming stripped 3 bases from V and 1 base from J, with 10 bases between. This CDR3 contains 13 residues. The CDR3 here is CSASSPVSYEQYF. The CDR3 DNA sequence: TGCAGTGCTAGTTCCCCGGTGTCCTACGAGCAGTACTTC.

This chain uses TRBV7-2 with TRBJ1-2; no clear D gene. CDR3 length: 13 residues. Germline V gene sequence: CDR1 SGHTA, CDR2 FQGNSA. Trimming took 3 bases from V and 4 from J, leaving 9 bases between them. CDR3: CASSFRGSYGYTF. DNA of the CDR3: TGTGCCAGCAGCTTTCGGGGAAGCTATGGCTACACCTTC.

This clonotype was seen at least ten times. The chain uses TRBV7-9 and TRBJ2-1, with D uncertain. V gave up 0 bases and J gave up 10 bases, with 13 bases separating them. Germline values: CDR1 SEHNR, CDR2 FQNEAQ (reference sequence). The CDR3 has 14 amino acids. CDR3 amino acids: CASSLALQTVEQFF. The CDR3 nucleotides are TGTGCCAGCAGCTTAGCGCTTCAGACGGTCGAGCAGTTCTTC. Full variable domain (outside the CDR3, taken from reference TRBV7-9 and TRBJ2-1): DTGVSQNPRHKITKRGQNVTFRCDPISEHNRLYWYRQTLGQGPEFLTYFQNEAQLEKSRLLSDRFSAERPKGSFSTLEIQRTEQGDSAMYLCASSLALQTVEQFFGPGTRLTVL.

This rearrangement joins TRBV20-1 to TRBJ1-1; a possible D gene is TRBD1 (6 bases). CDR3 length: 12 residues. Germline assignment: CDR1 DFQATT and CDR2 SNEGSKA (reference sequence). V was trimmed by 6 bases and J by 8 bases, leaving 16 bases between them. The CDR3 loop reads CSADPGGTEAFF. CDR3 coding DNA: TGCAGTGCCGACCCAGGCGGGACAGAAGCTTTCTTT.

This clonotype was seen repeatedly, ten times or more. V usage is TRBV27 and J usage is TRBJ2-7; 10 bases align to TRBD1. Looked up from germline, CDR1 is MNHEY and CDR2 is SMNVEV (reference sequence). The CDR3 consists of 15 residues. Trimming removed 2 bases from V and 3 bases from J; junction bases left unmatched: 4. CDR3 region: CASSLGGQGFYEQYF. The CDR3 DNA reads TGTGCCAGCAGTTTAGGGGGACAGGGGTTCTACGAGCAGTACTTC.

This clonotype has a count of ten or more. The gene calls are TRBV10-3 and TRBJ1-2; D is uncertain. Germline CDR1 ENHRY, CDR2 SYGVKD. V was clipped by 2 bases and J by 1 base, with 8 bases between them. This CDR3 spans 14 amino acids. The CDR3 region has the DNA TGTGCCATCAGTGAGAAAGCGGTTAACTATGGCTACACCTTC. This translates into CAISEKAVNYGYTF.

In its sample, this clonotype was seen many times. This CDR3 reads CASSVGGGFQETQYF. CDR3 nucleotide sequence: TGTGCCAGCAGCGTAGGCGGGGGATTCCAAGAGACCCAGTACTTC. This sequence joins TRBV9 and TRBJ2-5, with TRBD2 identical over 7 bases. Trimming at V came to 0 bases and at J to 1 base, leaving 3 bases not matched to a gene. The germline V gene encodes CDR1 SGDLS and CDR2 YYNGEE. The CDR3 is 15 amino acids.

J is TRBJ1-1 and V is TRBV12-3 or TRBV12-4, with a tentative D call TRBD1 (5 bases). The ends were cut back, 5 bases at V and 6 bases at J, with 19 bases in the middle. The CDR3 length is 15 residues. The CDR3 region has the DNA TGTGCCAGCAGTATCCCTAATGTCGACAGCTCTGAAGCTTTCTTT. The encoded protein is CASSIPNVDSSEAFF.

The J gene is TRBJ1-1, the V gene TRBV5-1; the D gene is possibly TRBD1 (5 bases). The CDR3 loop spans 15 amino acids. V lost 0 bases and J 1 base, leaving 10 bases between the germline ends. Germline V CDR1 and CDR2: SGHRS, YFSETQ. The CDR3 sequence is CASSLGSGRNTEAFF. CDR3 in DNA: TGCGCCAGCAGCTTGGGGTCGGGGCGGAACACTGAAGCTTTCTTT.

The V gene is TRBV20-1, the J gene TRBJ2-5, with 10 positions matching TRBD1. V lost 5 bases and J lost 3; bases outside the gene matches: 6. CDR1 and CDR2 (germline): DFQATT, SNEGSKA (reference sequence). This CDR3 has 14 residues. Here the CDR3 DNA reads TGCAGTGCTCCAGGACAGGGGGTGAAAGAGACCCAGTACTTC. Encoded protein: CSAPGQGVKETQYF.

Ten or more counts support this clonotype. V and J are TRBV11-2 and TRBJ2-5; D possibly matches TRBD1 or TRBD2 (5 bases each). CDR1 SGHAT and CDR2 FQNNGV come from the germline V gene. CDR3 length: 17 residues. The V end lost 5 bases, the J end lost 1 base, and 20 bases lay between the germline ends. Here the CDR3 reads CASSLGDGPGTQETQYF. The CDR3 region has the DNA TGTGCCAGCAGCCTGGGAGATGGGCCAGGGACCCAAGAGACCCAGTACTTC.

This clonotype was counted at least ten times. The V call is TRBV12-3 or TRBV12-4, the J call TRBJ2-7; D is ambiguous. CDR3 size: 16 residues. V shed 3 bases and J shed 0 bases, with 15 bases lying between them. CDR3 coding DNA: TGTGCCAGCAGTTTCTTTCCAGGCCCTAGCTCCTACGAGCAGTACTTC. Residues: CASSFFPGPSSYEQYF.

This clonotype was picked up many times. This chain joins TRBV11-2 and TRBJ2-7, with a possible D match to TRBD1 (5 bases). Trimming left V 3 bases short and J 7 bases short, with 13 bases between. The CDR3 sequence is 13 residues long. Germline V gives CDR1 SGHAT, CDR2 FQNNGV. The CDR3 here is CASSLIPGQEQYV. As DNA, the CDR3 is TGTGCCAGCAGCTTGATTCCAGGGCAGGAGCAGTACGTC.

The chain recombines TRBV19 with TRBJ2-3, with 11 bases fitting TRBD2. Germline V gene lookup returns CDR1 LNHDA and CDR2 SQIVND (reference sequence). The CDR3 runs 14 residues. With V trimmed by 9 bases and J by 6 bases, 8 bases remained unmatched. This chain's CDR3 is CASWTSGPPDTQYF. In nucleotides, the CDR3 is TGTGCCAGCTGGACTAGCGGGCCCCCTGATACGCAGTATTTT.

This clonotype was picked up a small number of times. V is TRBV25-1 and J is TRBJ1-3; D uncertain. The CDR3 has 11 residues. Germline V CDR1 and CDR2: MGHDK, SYGVNS. The V and J ends lost 6 bases and 5 bases respectively, with 5 bases between them. The CDR3 loop is CASSQRNTIYF. CDR3 bases: TGTGCCAGCAGCCAAAGAAACACCATATATTTT. The full variable domain, its missing parts supplied by reference TRBV25-1 and TRBJ1-3, is EADIYQTPRYLVIGTGKKITLECSQTMGHDKMYWYQQDPGMELHLIHYSYGVNSTEKGDLSSESTVSRIRTEHFPLTLESARPSHTSQYLCASSQRNTIYFGEGSWLTVV.

Many counts were recorded for this clonotype. The rearrangement joins TRBV5-1 to TRBJ2-5; D is ambiguous. The CDR3 is made up of 12 amino acids. Between the trimmed V and J ends, which lost 4 bases and 5 bases, there was a span of 9 bases. CDR1 is SGHRS, CDR2 YFSETQ, per germline. CDR3 in DNA: TGCGCCAGCAGCGAGGACCGGGAGACCCAGTACTTC. It is translated as CASSEDRETQYF.

This clonotype has a count of ten or more. The chain has TRBV5-1 and TRBJ2-1, with 13 nucleotides matching TRBD2. In germline, CDR1 is SGHRS, CDR2 YFSETQ. With 4 bases clipped from V and 4 bases from J, the junction kept 8 bases outside the gene matches. The CDR3 totals 17 residues. The CDR3 DNA reads TGCGCCAGCAGCCACGGGACTAGCGGGGCCGGATACAATGAGCAGTTCTTC. Translating gives CASSHGTSGAGYNEQFF.

This clonotype was counted only a few times. The chain has TRBV29-1 and TRBJ2-5; D gene ambiguous. CDR3 length: 14 residues. Germline CDR1 SQVTM, CDR2 ANQGSEA. V was pared by 6 bases and J by 0 bases, with 14 bases between. CDR3: CSVERTSYQETQYF. In DNA form, the CDR3 reads TGCAGCGTAGAACGGACCTCCTACCAAGAGACCCAGTACTTC.

The V call is TRBV20-1, the J call TRBJ1-2, with 7 bases matching TRBD1. Per the germline V gene, CDR1 is DFQATT and CDR2 is SNEGSKA (reference sequence). V shed 1 base, J shed 4 bases, and the junction held 6 bases outside the gene matches. The CDR3 has 14 residues. The CDR3 sequence: CSARVGQRLYGYTF. DNA for the CDR3: TGCAGTGCTAGAGTGGGACAGAGACTCTATGGCTACACCTTC.

This clonotype has more than one count but fewer than ten. The rearrangement joins TRBV4-3 to TRBJ2-3; 8 bases line up with TRBD1. J gave up 3 bases and V 3 bases, and 5 bases lay outside the gene matches. The CDR3 is 15 residues long. Germline CDR1 is LGHNA and CDR2 is YSLEER. CDR3 nucleotides: TGCGCCAGCAGCCAGAGGACAGGGTCGACAGATACGCAGTATTTT. It codes for CASSQRTGSTDTQYF.

There are many counts of this clonotype. The chain carries TRBV11-2 and TRBJ2-3; D is undetermined. The V end lost 3 bases, the J end lost 4 bases, and 11 bases lay between the germline ends. The CDR3 has 14 residues. Germline V lookup: CDR1 SGHAT, CDR2 FQNNGV. CDR3 coding DNA: TGTGCCAGCAGCTTTCATGCAGGAGCAGATACGCAGTATTTT. Protein product: CASSFHAGADTQYF. The variable domain in full, completed from reference TRBV11-2 and TRBJ2-3, reads EAGVAQSPRYKIIEKRQSVAFWCNPISGHATLYWYQQILGQGPKLLIQFQNNGVVDDSQLPKDRFSAERLKGVDSTLKIQPAKLEDSAVYLCASSFHAGADTQYFGPGTRLTVL.

This clonotype was counted a few times. The J gene is TRBJ2-2, the V gene TRBV29-1, with D perhaps TRBD2 (5 bases). CDR1 SQVTM and CDR2 ANQGSEA come from the germline V gene. There are 12 residues in the CDR3. Trimming removed 7 bases from V and 3 bases from J, with 9 bases in between. The CDR3, as DNA: TGCAGCGCTCGGGGTTACACCGGGGAGCTGTTTTTT. This encodes CSARGYTGELFF.

This clonotype was counted many times. The chain carries TRBV10-3 and TRBJ2-3; 8 nucleotides line up with TRBD1. V lost 0 bases to trimming and J lost 0 bases; unmatched junction nucleotides: 2. CDR1 is ENHRY, CDR2 SYGVKD, per germline. The CDR3 has 16 amino acids. The CDR3: CAISESDRDSTDTQYF. CDR3 sequence (DNA): TGTGCCATCAGTGAGTCGGACAGGGATAGCACAGATACGCAGTATTTT.

The rearrangement links TRBV11-1 to TRBJ2-3, with 7 nucleotides matching TRBD1. This CDR3 comprises 15 residues. Losses at the gene ends were 4 bases for V and 2 bases for J; bases not matched to a gene: 6. Germline CDR1 SGHAT, CDR2 FQDESV (reference sequence). The CDR3 is CASSSPTGNTDTQYF. As DNA, the CDR3 is TGTGCCAGCAGCTCTCCGACAGGGAACACAGATACGCAGTATTTT. The variable domain in full, completed from reference TRBV11-1 and TRBJ2-3, reads EAEVAQSPRYKITEKSQAVAFWCDPISGHATLYWYRQILGQGPELLVQFQDESVVDDSQLPKDRFSAERLKGVDSTLKIQPAELGDSAMYLCASSSPTGNTDTQYFGPGTRLTVL.

The chain couples TRBV5-1 to TRBJ2-3; tentative D call: TRBD2 (6 bases). CDR1 SGHRS and CDR2 YFSETQ come from the germline V gene. V was pared by 2 bases and J by 1 base, with 11 bases between. The CDR3 totals 15 residues. CDR3 sequence reads: CASSFRPGGTDTQYF. CDR3 DNA sequence: TGCGCCAGCAGCTTCCGTCCGGGGGGCACAGATACGCAGTATTTT.

This clonotype was seen at least ten times. J is TRBJ1-1 and V is TRBV18; TRBD1 is a possible D gene (5 bases). The CDR3 length is 16 residues. Deletions cut 3 bases from V and 8 bases from J, with 22 bases between. Germline values: CDR1 KGHSH, CDR2 LQKENI. The CDR3 DNA is TGTGCCAGCTCACCCCCGGGGCGCCCTTGGCCCCACGAAGCTTTCTTT. Its translation: CASSPPGRPWPHEAFF.

This clonotype was observed a few times. The chain links TRBV3-1 to TRBJ2-3; TRBD2 matches 8 bases. V trimming: 1 base; J trimming: 3 bases; junction bases outside the gene matches: 6. In germline, CDR1 is LGHDT, CDR2 YNNKEL (reference sequence). The CDR3 extends over 16 amino acids. The CDR3 DNA reads TGTGCCAGCAGCCAAGTAGGAGGGACTAGGACAGATACGCAGTATTTT. Translating it yields CASSQVGGTRTDTQYF.